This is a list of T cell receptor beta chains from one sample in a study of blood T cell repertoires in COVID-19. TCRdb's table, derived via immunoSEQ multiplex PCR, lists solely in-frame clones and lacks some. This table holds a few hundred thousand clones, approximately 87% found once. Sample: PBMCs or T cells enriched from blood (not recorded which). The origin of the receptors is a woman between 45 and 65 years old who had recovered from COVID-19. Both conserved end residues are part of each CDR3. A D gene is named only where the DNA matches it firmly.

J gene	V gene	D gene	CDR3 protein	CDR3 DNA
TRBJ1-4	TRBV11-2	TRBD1	CASSLDLLGQIATNEKLFF	TGTGCCAGCAGCTTAGATCTTTTGGGACAGATTGCAACTAATGAAAAACTGTTTTTT
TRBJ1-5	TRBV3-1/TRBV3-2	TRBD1	CASSRTGAGNQPQHF	TGTGCCAGCAGCCGGACAGGGGCCGGCAATCAGCCCCAGCATTTT
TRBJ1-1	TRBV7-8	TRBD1	CASSKPRQGLNTEAFF	TGTGCCAGCAGCAAACCCCGACAGGGCCTGAACACTGAAGCTTTCTTT
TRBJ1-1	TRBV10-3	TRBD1	CAISGTAEDTEAFF	TGTGCCATCAGCGGGACAGCCGAAGACACTGAAGCTTTCTTT
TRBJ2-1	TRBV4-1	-	CASSQDLSEQFF	TGCGCCAGCAGCCAAGATCTGAGTGAGCAGTTCTTC
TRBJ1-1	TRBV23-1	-	CASSQYFWWRANTEAFF	TGCGCCAGCAGTCAATATTTTTGGTGGAGGGCCAACACTGAAGCTTTCTTT
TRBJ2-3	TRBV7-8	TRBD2	CASSVDTSGLQGF	TGTGCCAGCAGCGTTGATACTAGCGGGCTTCAGGGTTTT
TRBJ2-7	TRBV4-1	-	CASSHDDTSSYEQYF	TGCGCCAGCAGCCATGACGACACGAGCTCCTACGAGCAGTACTTC
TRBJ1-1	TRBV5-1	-	CASSLTGSSTEAFF	TGCGCCAGCAGCTTAACCGGGAGCTCGACGGAAGCTTTCTTT
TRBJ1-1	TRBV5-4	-	CASRGLGNTEAFF	TGTGCCAGCCGGGGGTTAGGGAACACTGAAGCTTTCTTT
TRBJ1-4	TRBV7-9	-	CASSPHRMTVVNEKLFF	TGTGCCAGCAGCCCCCACCGGATGACAGTAGTTAATGAAAAACTGTTTTTT
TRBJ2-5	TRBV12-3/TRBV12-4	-	CASKPSHQETQYF	TGTGCCAGCAAGCCGTCCCACCAAGAGACCCAGTACTTC
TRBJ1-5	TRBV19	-	CASTAGVLQPQHF	TGTGCCAGTACGGCAGGGGTCCTCCAGCCCCAGCATTTT
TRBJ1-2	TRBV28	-	CASSLDLDSLYGYTF	TGTGCCAGCAGTTTAGATCTGGACAGTCTCTATGGCTACACCTTC
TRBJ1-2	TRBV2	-	CASRGESGAGYTF	TGTGCCAGCAGGGGGGAGTCAGGGGCTGGCTACACCTTC
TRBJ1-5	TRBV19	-	CASRQTGIGQPQHF	TGTGCCAGTAGGCAAACAGGGATAGGTCAGCCCCAGCATTTT
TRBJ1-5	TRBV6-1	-	CASSERGGAGQPQHF	TGTGCCAGCAGTGAAAGGGGCGGCGCAGGACAGCCCCAGCATTTT
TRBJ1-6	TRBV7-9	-	CAVGGSPLHF	TGTGCCGTCGGGGGGTCACCCCTCCACTTT
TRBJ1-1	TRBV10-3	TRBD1	CAISESPGTVDEAFF	TGTGCCATCAGTGAGTCCCCCGGGACAGTCGATGAAGCTTTCTTT
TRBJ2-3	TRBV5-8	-	CASSPQVGAQYF	TGTGCCAGCAGCCCCCAGGTGGGAGCGCAGTATTTT
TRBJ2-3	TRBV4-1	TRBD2	CASSQGWVAGESSADTQYF	TGCGCCAGCAGCCAAGGGTGGGTAGCGGGGGAGTCTAGCGCAGATACGCAGTATTTT
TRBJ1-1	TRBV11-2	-	CASRMRLASTEAFF	TGTGCCAGCAGGATGAGGCTCGCTAGTACTGAAGCTTTCTTT
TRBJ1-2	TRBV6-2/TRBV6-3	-	CASSRQNYGYTF	TGTGCCAGCAGCAGACAGAACTATGGCTACACCTTC
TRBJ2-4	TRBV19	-	CASSPGQPNIQYF	TGTGCCAGTAGTCCCGGACAGCCGAACATTCAGTACTTC
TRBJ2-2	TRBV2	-	CASRETGTGELFF	TGTGCCAGCAGAGAGACAGGCACCGGGGAGCTGTTTTTT
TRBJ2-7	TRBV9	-	CASSVAGFGVGEQYF	TGTGCCAGCAGCGTAGCCGGCTTCGGAGTGGGCGAGCAGTACTTC
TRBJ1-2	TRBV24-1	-	CATSDRDNYGYTF	TGTGCCACCAGTGATAGGGACAATTATGGCTACACCTTC